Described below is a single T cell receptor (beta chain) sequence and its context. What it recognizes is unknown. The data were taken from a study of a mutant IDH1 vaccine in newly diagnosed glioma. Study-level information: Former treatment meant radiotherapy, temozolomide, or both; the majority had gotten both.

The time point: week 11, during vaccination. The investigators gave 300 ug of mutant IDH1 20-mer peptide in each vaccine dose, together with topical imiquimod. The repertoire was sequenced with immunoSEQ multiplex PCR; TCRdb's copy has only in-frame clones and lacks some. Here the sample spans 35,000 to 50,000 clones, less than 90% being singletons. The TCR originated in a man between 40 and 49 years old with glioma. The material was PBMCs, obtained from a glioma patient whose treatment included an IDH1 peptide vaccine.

The CDR3 nucleotides read TGTGCCAGCAGCTTGGCAACACAGCCCCAGCATTTT. Its translation is CASSLATQPQHF. V is TRBV5-6 and J is TRBJ1-5; D is undetermined. The CDR3 sequence is 12 residues long. CDR1 is SGHDT, CDR2 YYEEEE, per germline. The ends were cut back, 0 bases at V and 7 bases at J, with 5 bases in the middle.